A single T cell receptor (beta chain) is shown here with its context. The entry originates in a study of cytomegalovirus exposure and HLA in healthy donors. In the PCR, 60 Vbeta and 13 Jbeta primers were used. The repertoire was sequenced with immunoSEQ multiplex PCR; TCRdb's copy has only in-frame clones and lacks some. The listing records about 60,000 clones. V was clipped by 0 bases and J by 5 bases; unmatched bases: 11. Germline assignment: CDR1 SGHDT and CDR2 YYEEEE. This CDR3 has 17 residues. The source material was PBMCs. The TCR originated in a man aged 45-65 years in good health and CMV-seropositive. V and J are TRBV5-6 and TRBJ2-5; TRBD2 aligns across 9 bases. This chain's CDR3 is CASSLGWGGRAEETQYF. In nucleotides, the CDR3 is TGTGCCAGCAGCTTGGGGTGGGGCGGGAGGGCCGAGGAGACCCAGTACTTC.